This is a list of T cell receptor beta chains from one sample in a study of graft-versus-host responses after intestinal transplantation. TCRdb's table, derived via immunoSEQ multiplex PCR, lists solely in-frame clones and lacks some. The table includes tens of thousands of clones, around nine tenths detected once. The sequences come from PBMCs, collected 26 days after transplant. These receptor sequences come from a human patient who received an intestinal transplant, so some T cells may come from the graft donor. Both conserved end residues are part of each CDR3. A D gene is named only where the DNA matches it firmly. Size is omitted from some rows. Given values are once, few, many or a class for expanded clones.

v_gene: TRBV7-9
j_gene: TRBJ1-2
d_gene: NA
len: 14
abundance: NA
CDR3aa: CASSLTGVDYGYTF
CDR3nt: TGTGCCAGCAGCTTGACAGGAGTGGACTATGGCTACACCTTC

v_gene: TRBV7-9
j_gene: TRBJ1-5
d_gene: TRBD1
len: 13
abundance: NA
CDR3aa: CASSGGTVEPQHF
CDR3nt: TGTGCCAGCAGCGGAGGGACAGTGGAGCCCCAGCATTTT

v_gene: TRBV4-1
j_gene: TRBJ2-7
d_gene: NA
len: 15
abundance: once
CDR3aa: CASSQDPRSSYEQYF
CDR3nt: TGCGCCAGCAGCCAAGATCCCCGGAGCTCCTACGAGCAGTACTTC

v_gene: TRBV5-5
j_gene: TRBJ1-2
d_gene: NA
len: 13
abundance: NA
CDR3aa: CASSLASNYGYTF
CDR3nt: TGTGCCAGCAGCTTGGCATCTAACTATGGCTACACCTTC

v_gene: TRBV30
j_gene: TRBJ1-2
d_gene: TRBD1
len: 12
abundance: NA
CDR3aa: CAWSATGFGYTF
CDR3nt: TGTGCCTGGAGTGCGACAGGGTTTGGCTACACCTTC

v_gene: TRBV5-1
j_gene: TRBJ2-1
d_gene: TRBD2
len: 17
abundance: NA
CDR3aa: CASSSPSAGAVPNEQFF
CDR3nt: TGCGCCAGCAGCTCTCCCTCAGCGGGGGCCGTGCCGAATGAGCAGTTCTTC

v_gene: TRBV9
j_gene: TRBJ2-2
d_gene: NA
len: 13
abundance: NA
CDR3aa: CASSVFASGELFF
CDR3nt: TGTGCCAGCAGCGTATTCGCTAGCGGGGAGCTGTTTTTT

v_gene: TRBV11-3
j_gene: TRBJ1-2
d_gene: NA
len: 16
abundance: NA
CDR3aa: CASSLTLGTTNYGYTF
CDR3nt: TGTGCCAGCAGCTTAACATTGGGGACAACAAACTATGGCTACACCTTC

v_gene: TRBV7-9
j_gene: TRBJ1-3
d_gene: NA
len: 17
abundance: few
CDR3aa: CASSPRTQQGSGNTIYF
CDR3nt: TGTGCCAGCAGCCCACGGACACAACAAGGCTCTGGAAACACCATATATTTT

v_gene: TRBV6-1
j_gene: TRBJ2-7
d_gene: TRBD2
len: 15
abundance: NA
CDR3aa: CASSGGTSGSYEQYF
CDR3nt: TGTGCCAGCAGTGGGGGGACTAGCGGCTCCTACGAGCAGTACTTC

v_gene: TRBV28
j_gene: TRBJ2-5
d_gene: NA
len: 15
abundance: NA
CDR3aa: CASSFSRGGQETQYF
CDR3nt: TGTGCCAGCAGTTTTAGCCGCGGCGGCCAAGAGACCCAGTACTTC

v_gene: TRBV6-5
j_gene: TRBJ2-1
d_gene: TRBD2
len: 14
abundance: once
CDR3aa: CASSPGLASNEQFF
CDR3nt: TGTGCCAGCAGTCCGGGACTAGCCTCCAATGAGCAGTTCTTC

v_gene: TRBV6-4
j_gene: TRBJ2-3
d_gene: NA
len: 14
abundance: NA
CDR3aa: CASSVTGEGDTQYF
CDR3nt: TGTGCCAGCAGTGTAACGGGAGAAGGAGATACGCAGTATTTT

v_gene: TRBV19
j_gene: TRBJ1-1
d_gene: NA
len: 14
abundance: NA
CDR3aa: CASSIGGGPTEAFF
CDR3nt: TGTGCCAGTAGTATAGGAGGAGGGCCCACTGAAGCTTTCTTT

v_gene: TRBV27
j_gene: TRBJ1-5
d_gene: NA
len: 14
abundance: NA
CDR3aa: CASSLAGLNQPQHF
CDR3nt: TGTGCCAGCAGTTTAGCAGGGCTCAATCAGCCCCAGCATTTT

v_gene: TRBV21-1
j_gene: TRBJ1-3
d_gene: NA
len: 17
abundance: NA
CDR3aa: CASSFSLFRDSGNTIYF
CDR3nt: TGTGCCAGCAGCTTCTCCTTATTCCGGGACTCTGGAAACACCATATATTTT

v_gene: TRBV11-2
j_gene: TRBJ2-1
d_gene: NA
len: 13
abundance: once
CDR3aa: CASSLGTGDEQFF
CDR3nt: TGTGCCAGCAGCTTAGGAACCGGGGATGAGCAGTTCTTC

v_gene: TRBV7-9
j_gene: TRBJ2-1
d_gene: TRBD2
len: 16
abundance: NA
CDR3aa: CASSTTTSGAYNEQFF
CDR3nt: TGTGCCAGCAGCACGACGACTAGCGGGGCATACAATGAGCAGTTCTTC

v_gene: TRBV10-3
j_gene: TRBJ2-1
d_gene: NA
len: 13
abundance: NA
CDR3aa: CAFGPGGWDEQFF
CDR3nt: TGTGCCTTTGGACCTGGGGGCTGGGATGAGCAGTTCTTC

v_gene: TRBV5-1
j_gene: TRBJ1-1
d_gene: NA
len: 13
abundance: NA
CDR3aa: CASSLITNTEAFF
CDR3nt: TGCGCCAGCAGTCTAATCACGAACACTGAAGCTTTCTTT

v_gene: TRBV6-6
j_gene: TRBJ1-1
d_gene: NA
len: 15
abundance: NA
CDR3aa: CASTYRAGENTEAFF
CDR3nt: TGTGCCAGCACTTACAGGGCAGGGGAGAACACTGAAGCTTTCTTT

v_gene: TRBV7-9
j_gene: TRBJ2-4
d_gene: TRBD2
len: 15
abundance: once
CDR3aa: CASSPGSGSLDIQYF
CDR3nt: TGTGCCAGCAGCCCTGGCAGCGGGAGCCTTGACATTCAGTACTTC

v_gene: TRBV19
j_gene: TRBJ1-2
d_gene: TRBD1
len: 13
abundance: NA
CDR3aa: CANRTGEFYGYTF
CDR3nt: TGTGCCAACCGGACAGGGGAATTCTATGGCTACACCTTC

v_gene: TRBV6-1
j_gene: TRBJ2-4
d_gene: TRBD2
len: 15
abundance: NA
CDR3aa: CASSDLAGVEDIQYF
CDR3nt: TGTGCCAGCAGTGACCTAGCGGGAGTTGAGGACATTCAGTACTTC

v_gene: TRBV19
j_gene: TRBJ2-1
d_gene: NA
len: 13
abundance: few
CDR3aa: CASSTRGYNEQFF
CDR3nt: TGTGCCAGTAGTACAAGGGGCTACAATGAGCAGTTCTTC

v_gene: TRBV6-1
j_gene: TRBJ2-1
d_gene: TRBD2
len: 15
abundance: once
CDR3aa: CASRRLAGGNNEQFF
CDR3nt: TGTGCCAGCAGAAGACTAGCGGGGGGAAACAATGAGCAGTTCTTC

v_gene: TRBV7-9
j_gene: TRBJ1-5
d_gene: NA
len: 15
abundance: NA
CDR3aa: CASSGPSGYNQPQHF
CDR3nt: TGTGCCAGCAGCGGCCCTAGCGGGTATAACCAGCCCCAGCATTTT

v_gene: TRBV11-2
j_gene: TRBJ2-7
d_gene: NA
len: 12
abundance: NA
CDR3aa: CASSTNKFEQYF
CDR3nt: TGTGCCAGCAGCACCAACAAGTTCGAGCAGTACTTC

v_gene: TRBV6-4
j_gene: TRBJ2-3
d_gene: TRBD2
len: 16
abundance: NA
CDR3aa: CASSDQSTAGADTQYF
CDR3nt: TGTGCCAGCAGTGACCAGTCGACGGCGGGGGCAGATACGCAGTATTTT

v_gene: TRBV7-9
j_gene: TRBJ2-1
d_gene: NA
len: 15
abundance: NA
CDR3aa: CASTYSVTVYNEQFF
CDR3nt: TGTGCCAGCACCTACTCGGTGACAGTCTACAATGAGCAGTTCTTC

v_gene: TRBV27
j_gene: TRBJ2-3
d_gene: TRBD2
len: 14
abundance: once
CDR3aa: CATSLASGTDTQYF
CDR3nt: TGTGCCACCTCACTAGCGTCGGGCACAGATACGCAGTATTTT

v_gene: TRBV29-1
j_gene: TRBJ1-1
d_gene: TRBD1
len: 12
abundance: NA
CDR3aa: CSDYRGGTEAFF
CDR3nt: TGCAGCGACTACAGGGGGGGCACTGAAGCTTTCTTT

v_gene: TRBV7-9
j_gene: TRBJ1-1
d_gene: NA
len: 14
abundance: NA
CDR3aa: CASSLEGDGSEAFF
CDR3nt: TGTGCCAGCAGCTTAGAGGGGGACGGCAGTGAAGCTTTCTTT

v_gene: TRBV6-1
j_gene: TRBJ1-1
d_gene: NA
len: 13
abundance: NA
CDR3aa: CASRDNLGTEAFF
CDR3nt: TGTGCCAGCAGGGACAATTTAGGCACTGAAGCTTTCTTT

v_gene: TRBV30
j_gene: TRBJ2-7
d_gene: TRBD1
len: 15
abundance: NA
CDR3aa: CAWRGGRQGAYEQYF
CDR3nt: TGTGCCTGGAGGGGCGGTAGACAGGGGGCTTACGAGCAGTACTTC